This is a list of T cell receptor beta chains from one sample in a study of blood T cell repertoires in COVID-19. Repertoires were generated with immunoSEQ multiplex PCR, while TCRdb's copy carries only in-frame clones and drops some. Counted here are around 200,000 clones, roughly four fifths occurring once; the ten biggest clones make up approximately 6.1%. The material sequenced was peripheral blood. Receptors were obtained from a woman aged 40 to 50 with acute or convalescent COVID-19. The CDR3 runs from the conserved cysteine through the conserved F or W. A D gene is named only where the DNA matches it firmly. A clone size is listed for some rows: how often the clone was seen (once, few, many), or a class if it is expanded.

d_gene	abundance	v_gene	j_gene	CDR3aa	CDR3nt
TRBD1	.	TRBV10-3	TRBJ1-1	CAIRGLQGAEAFF	TGTGCCATCAGGGGACTACAGGGGGCTGAAGCTTTCTTT
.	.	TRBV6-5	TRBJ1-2	CASSPTRLFLYGYTF	TGTGCCAGCAGTCCTACTCGCCTTTTCCTCTATGGCTACACCTTC
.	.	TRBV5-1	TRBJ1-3	CASSWDTLGSGNTIYF	TGCGCCAGCAGCTGGGACACGTTAGGCTCTGGAAACACCATATATTTT
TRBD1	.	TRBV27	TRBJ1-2	CASSLGPGGYGYTF	TGTGCCAGCAGTTTAGGGCCAGGGGGCTATGGCTACACCTTC
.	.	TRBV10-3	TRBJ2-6	CAMNAGSGANVLTF	TGTGCCATGAATGCCGGCTCTGGGGCCAACGTCCTGACTTTC
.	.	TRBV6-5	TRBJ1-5	CASSGRVWPQHF	TGTGCCAGCAGCGGCAGGGTCTGGCCCCAGCATTTT
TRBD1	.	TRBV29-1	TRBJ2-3	CSVAGGRDTQYF	TGCAGCGTGGCAGGGGGCAGAGATACGCAGTATTTT
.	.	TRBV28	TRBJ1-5	CASSPGALGGQPQHF	TGTGCCAGCAGTCCCGGGGCTTTAGGGGGACAGCCCCAGCATTTT
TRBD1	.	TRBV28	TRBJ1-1	CASKAHRGLNTEAFF	TGTGCCAGCAAAGCTCATAGGGGGCTCAACACTGAAGCTTTCTTT
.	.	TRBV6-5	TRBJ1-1	CASSINEAFF	TGTGCCAGCAGTATAAATGAAGCTTTCTTT
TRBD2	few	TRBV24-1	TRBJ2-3	CATSDIRAGAQYF	TGTGCCACCAGTGATATCCGAGCGGGGGCGCAGTATTTT
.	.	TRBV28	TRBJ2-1	CASSLTKGGASGPREQFF	TGTGCCAGCAGTTTGACGAAGGGGGGGGCTAGCGGACCTCGCGAGCAGTTCTTC
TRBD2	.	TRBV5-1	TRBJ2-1	CASSLEWREGWYEQFF	TGCGCCAGCAGCTTGGAGTGGCGGGAGGGGTGGTATGAGCAGTTCTTC
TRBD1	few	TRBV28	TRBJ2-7	CASRGTGESYEQYF	TGTGCCAGCAGGGGGACAGGGGAATCCTACGAGCAGTACTTC
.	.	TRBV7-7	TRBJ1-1	CASSLQEGAEAFF	TGTGCCAGCAGCTTACAGGAGGGCGCTGAAGCTTTCTTT
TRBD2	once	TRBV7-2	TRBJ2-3	CAVAGASDTQYF	TGTGCCGTAGCGGGAGCGTCAGATACGCAGTATTTT
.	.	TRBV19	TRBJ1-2	CASSMATGGNYGYTF	TGTGCCAGTAGTATGGCTACAGGTGGTAACTATGGCTACACCTTC
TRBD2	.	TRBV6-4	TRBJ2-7	CASRVAGAIGGHEQYF	TGTGCCAGCAGGGTAGCGGGGGCGATAGGAGGTCACGAGCAGTACTTC
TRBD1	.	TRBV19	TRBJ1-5	CASSMGTGVYQPQHF	TGTGCCAGTAGTATGGGGACAGGGGTGTATCAGCCCCAGCATTTT
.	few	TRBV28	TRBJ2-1	CASSVQLRNEQFF	TGTGCCAGCAGTGTCCAACTCCGTAATGAGCAGTTCTTC
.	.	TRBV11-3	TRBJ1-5	CASSLVRFSQPQHF	TGTGCCAGCAGCTTAGTCCGGTTCTCTCAGCCCCAGCATTTT
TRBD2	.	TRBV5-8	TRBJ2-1	CASSPYTSGTYNEQFF	TGTGCCAGCAGCCCTTATACTAGCGGGACCTACAATGAGCAGTTCTTC
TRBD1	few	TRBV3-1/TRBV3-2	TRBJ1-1	CASSLKPGQGNTEAFF	TGTGCCAGCAGCTTAAAGCCGGGACAGGGGAACACTGAAGCTTTCTTT
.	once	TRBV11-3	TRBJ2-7	CASSPAEEGAQYF	TGTGCCAGCAGCCCGGCGGAGGAGGGCGCGCAGTACTTC
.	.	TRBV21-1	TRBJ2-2	CASSKRHSNTGELFF	TGTGCCAGCAGCAAGAGACACTCGAACACCGGGGAGCTGTTTTTT
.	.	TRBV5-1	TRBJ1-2	CASTQQGDYGYTF	TGCGCCAGCACCCAACAGGGTGATTATGGCTACACCTTC
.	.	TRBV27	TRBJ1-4	CASSPRATNEKLFF	TGTGCCAGCAGTCCCCGGGCAACTAATGAAAAACTGTTTTTT
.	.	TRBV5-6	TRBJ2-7	CASSLGGTHTYEQYF	TGTGCCAGCAGCTTGGGGGGGACACACACCTACGAGCAGTACTTC
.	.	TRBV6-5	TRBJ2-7	CASKRAGLGEQYF	TGTGCCAGCAAACGGGCAGGGTTGGGAGAGCAGTACTTC
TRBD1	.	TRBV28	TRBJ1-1	CASQSGDRVMNTEAFF	TGTGCCAGCCAGAGCGGGGACAGGGTGATGAACACTGAAGCTTTCTTT
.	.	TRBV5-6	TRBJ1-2	CASSRNRQANYGYTF	TGTGCCAGCAGCCGAAATAGACAGGCCAACTATGGCTACACCTTC
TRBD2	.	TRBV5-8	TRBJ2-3	CASITRASGGTDTQYF	TGTGCCAGCATTACCAGGGCTAGCGGGGGTACAGATACGCAGTATTTT
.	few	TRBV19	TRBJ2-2	CASKRERSTGELFF	TGTGCCAGTAAACGGGAGAGGTCAACCGGGGAGCTGTTTTTT
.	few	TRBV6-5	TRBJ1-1	CASTLEVFAEAFF	TGTGCCAGCACCTTGGAGGTCTTCGCTGAAGCTTTCTTT
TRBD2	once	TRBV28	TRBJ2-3	CASSPSGGAVDTQYF	TGTGCCAGCAGTCCTAGCGGGGGGGCTGTAGATACGCAGTATTTT
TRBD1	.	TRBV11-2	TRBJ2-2	CASSLLTGTNTGELFF	TGTGCCAGCAGCTTATTGACAGGGACAAACACCGGGGAGCTGTTTTTT
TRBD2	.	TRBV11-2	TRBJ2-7	CASSSSRLAGSGEQYF	TGTGCCAGCAGCTCATCCCGACTAGCGGGATCGGGGGAGCAGTACTTC
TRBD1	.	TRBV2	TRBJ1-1	CASGQVEAFF	TGTGCCAGCGGACAGGTTGAAGCTTTCTTT
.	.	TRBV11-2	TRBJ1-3	CASSLIYGNTIYF	TGTGCCAGCAGCTTAATATATGGAAACACCATATATTTT
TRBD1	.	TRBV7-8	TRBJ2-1	CASSLGGGPYNEQFF	TGTGCCAGCAGCTTAGGAGGGGGCCCCTACAATGAGCAGTTCTTC
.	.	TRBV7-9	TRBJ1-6	CASSLSSISGGNNSPLHF	TGTGCCAGCAGCTTATCTAGCATCTCGGGCGGGAACAATTCACCCCTCCACTTT
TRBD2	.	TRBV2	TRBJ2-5	CASPTSTSGDAETQYF	TGTGCCAGCCCCACTAGCACTAGCGGGGATGCGGAGACCCAGTACTTC
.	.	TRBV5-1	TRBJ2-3	CASSSGTFTDTQYF	TGCGCCAGCAGCAGCGGAACCTTCACAGATACGCAGTATTTT